This entry describes one T cell receptor beta chain. Its antigen is unidentified. Method: immunoSEQ multiplex PCR; TCRdb's copy keeps in-frame clones and lacks some. The sample has 25,000 to 30,000 clones, 82% seen once. The data derive from a study of human CD4 T cells and Enterobacteriaceae. The V gene lost 1 base and the J gene lost 3 bases, with 13 bases spanning the gap. The CDR3 loop spans 15 amino acids. Germline-derived CDR1 and CDR2 are SGHTA and FQGNSA. Memory CD4+ T cells were sorted as all CD4+ cells except CD45RA+CCR7+CD95- naive cells, over 95% pure. Study-wide results and caveats: Ex vivo clonotype reactivity was inferred only by sequence matching.

This sequence originates from a human donor in good health. The sequencing input was memory CD4+ T cells from blood. This chain links TRBV7-2 with TRBJ2-7; a possible D gene is TRBD1 (6 bases). CDR3: CASSLDGQGIYEQYF. The CDR3 nucleotides read TGTGCCAGCAGCTTAGACGGGCAGGGGATCTACGAGCAGTACTTC.